The entry that follows covers one T cell receptor beta chain sequence. The sample comes from a study of blood T cell repertoires in COVID-19. Background on the study: Samples of COVID-19 (acute and convalescent) were obtained from the United States, Italy and Spain. The cDNA or gDNA used as material had been derived from T cells, B-cell-depleted T cells, or PBMCs.

In the source study's methods: Amplified reference gene primers provided the basis for estimating nucleated cell counts. The assay was immunoSEQ multiplex PCR, and TCRdb's table has in-frame clones only and misses some. That table supplies the V and J calls and clone size; D and trimming were determined from the DNA. The sample holds about 200,000 clones, approximately 90% seen once. The CDR3 has 14 amino acids. With 6 bases removed from V and 2 bases from J, the gap between germline ends came to 11 bases. In germline, CDR1 is SNHLY, CDR2 FYNNEI. Material: peripheral blood. The receptor was isolated from a man aged 80 or over with acute or convalescent COVID-19. V gene TRBV2 combines with J gene TRBJ1-5; D possibly corresponds to TRBD1 (5 bases). The CDR3 bases are TGTGCCAGCAGAGGGGAAGCCGGCAATCAGCCCCAGCATTTT. The encoded protein is CASRGEAGNQPQHF.